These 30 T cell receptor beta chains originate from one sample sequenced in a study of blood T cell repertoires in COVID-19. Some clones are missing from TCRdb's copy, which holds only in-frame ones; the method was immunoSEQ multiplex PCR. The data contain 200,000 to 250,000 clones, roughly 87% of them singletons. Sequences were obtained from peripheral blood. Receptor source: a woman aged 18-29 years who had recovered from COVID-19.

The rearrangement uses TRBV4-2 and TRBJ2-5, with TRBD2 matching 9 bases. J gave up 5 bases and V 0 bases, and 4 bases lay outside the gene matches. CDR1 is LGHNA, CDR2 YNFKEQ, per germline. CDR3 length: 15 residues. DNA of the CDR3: TGTGCCAGCAGCCAAGATAGCGCGGGAGGGGAGACCCAGTACTTC. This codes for CASSQDSAGGETQYF.

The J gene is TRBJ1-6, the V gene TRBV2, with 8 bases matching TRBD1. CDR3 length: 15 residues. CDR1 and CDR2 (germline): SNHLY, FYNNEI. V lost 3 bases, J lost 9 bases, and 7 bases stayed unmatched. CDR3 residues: CASSDGQGAGSPLHF. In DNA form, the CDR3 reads TGTGCCAGCAGTGACGGACAGGGAGCGGGTTCACCCCTCCACTTT.

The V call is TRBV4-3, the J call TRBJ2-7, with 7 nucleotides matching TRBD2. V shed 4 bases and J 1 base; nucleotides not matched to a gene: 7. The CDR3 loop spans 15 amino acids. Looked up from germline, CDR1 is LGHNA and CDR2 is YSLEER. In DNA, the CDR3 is TGCGCCAGCAGCCCTGTCGCTAGCGGTTCCTACGAGCAGTACTTC. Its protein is CASSPVASGSYEQYF.

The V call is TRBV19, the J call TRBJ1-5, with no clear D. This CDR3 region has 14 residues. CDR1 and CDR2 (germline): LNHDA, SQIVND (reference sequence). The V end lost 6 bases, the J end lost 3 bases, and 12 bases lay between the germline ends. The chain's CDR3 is CASSLPQTNQPQHF. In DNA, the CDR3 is TGTGCCAGTAGCCTTCCACAAACCAATCAGCCCCAGCATTTT.

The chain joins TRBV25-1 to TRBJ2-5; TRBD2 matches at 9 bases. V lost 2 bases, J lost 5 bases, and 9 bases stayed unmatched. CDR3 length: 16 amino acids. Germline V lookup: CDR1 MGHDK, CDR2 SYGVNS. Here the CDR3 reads CASSERAAGGMETQYF. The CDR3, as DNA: TGTGCCAGCAGTGAAAGGGCAGCGGGGGGAATGGAGACCCAGTACTTC.

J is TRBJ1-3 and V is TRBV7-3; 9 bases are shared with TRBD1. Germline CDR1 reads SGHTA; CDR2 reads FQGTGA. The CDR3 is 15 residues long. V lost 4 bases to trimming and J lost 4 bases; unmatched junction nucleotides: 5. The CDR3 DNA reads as TGTGCCAGCAGCTCAGGGACAGGGCGGGGAAACACCATATATTTT. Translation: CASSSGTGRGNTIYF.

CDR3 loop: CASSWNRGAKNIQYF. The CDR3 bases are TGTGCCAGCAGCTGGAACAGGGGTGCCAAAAACATTCAGTACTTC. The chain employs TRBV7-9 and TRBJ2-4, with 7 bases fitting TRBD1. V lost 4 bases, J lost 1 base, and 4 bases stayed unmatched. The germline V gene encodes CDR1 SEHNR and CDR2 FQNEAQ (reference sequence). The CDR3 runs 15 residues. Full variable domain (outside the CDR3, taken from reference TRBV7-9 and TRBJ2-4): DTGVSQNPRHKITKRGQNVTFRCDPISEHNRLYWYRQTLGQGPEFLTYFQNEAQLEKSRLLSDRFSAERPKGSFSTLEIQRTEQGDSAMYLCASSWNRGAKNIQYFGAGTRLSVL.

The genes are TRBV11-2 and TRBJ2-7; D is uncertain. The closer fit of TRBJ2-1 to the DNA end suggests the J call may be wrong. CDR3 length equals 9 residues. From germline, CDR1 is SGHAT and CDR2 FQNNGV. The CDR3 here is CASSFLQFF. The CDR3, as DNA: TGTGCCAGCAGCTTTCTTCAGTTCTTC.

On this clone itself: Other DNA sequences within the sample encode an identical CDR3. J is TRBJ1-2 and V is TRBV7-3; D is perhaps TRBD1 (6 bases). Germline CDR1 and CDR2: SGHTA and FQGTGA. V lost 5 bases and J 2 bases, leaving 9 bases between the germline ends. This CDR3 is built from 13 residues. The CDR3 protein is CASSPGQNYGYTF. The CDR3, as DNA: TGTGCCAGCAGCCCAGGACAGAACTATGGCTACACCTTC.

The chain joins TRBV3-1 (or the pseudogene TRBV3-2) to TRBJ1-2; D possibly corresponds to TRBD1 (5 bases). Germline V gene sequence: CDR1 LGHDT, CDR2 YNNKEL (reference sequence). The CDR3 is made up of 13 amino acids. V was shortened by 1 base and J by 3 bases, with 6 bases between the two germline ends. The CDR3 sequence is CASSQVQDYGYTF. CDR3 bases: TGTGCCAGCAGCCAAGTACAGGACTATGGCTACACCTTC.

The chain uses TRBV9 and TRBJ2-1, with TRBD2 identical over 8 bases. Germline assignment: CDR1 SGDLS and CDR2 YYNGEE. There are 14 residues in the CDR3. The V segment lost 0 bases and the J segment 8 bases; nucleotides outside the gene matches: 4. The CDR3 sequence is CASSVVDSGDEQFF. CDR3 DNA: TGTGCCAGCAGCGTAGTCGATAGCGGGGATGAGCAGTTCTTC. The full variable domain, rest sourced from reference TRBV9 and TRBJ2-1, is DSGVTQTPKHLITATGQRVTLRCSPRSGDLSVYWYQQSLDQGLQFLIQYYNGEERAKGNILERFSAQQFPDLHSELNLSSLELGDSALYFCASSVVDSGDEQFFGPGTRLTVL.

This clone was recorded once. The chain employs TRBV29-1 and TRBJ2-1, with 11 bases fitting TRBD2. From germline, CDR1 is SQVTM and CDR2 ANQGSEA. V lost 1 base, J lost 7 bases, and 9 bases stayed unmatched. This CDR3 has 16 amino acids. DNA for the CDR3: TGCAGCGTTGAAGGCCCGGGACTAGCGGAAGGGAATGAGCAGTTCTTC. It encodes CSVEGPGLAEGNEQFF.

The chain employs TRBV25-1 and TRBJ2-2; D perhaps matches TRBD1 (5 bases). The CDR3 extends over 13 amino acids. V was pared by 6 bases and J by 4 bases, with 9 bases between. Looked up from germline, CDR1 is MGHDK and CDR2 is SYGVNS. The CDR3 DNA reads TGTGCCAGCAGATCGGACACCACCGGGGAGCTGTTTTTT. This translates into CASRSDTTGELFF.

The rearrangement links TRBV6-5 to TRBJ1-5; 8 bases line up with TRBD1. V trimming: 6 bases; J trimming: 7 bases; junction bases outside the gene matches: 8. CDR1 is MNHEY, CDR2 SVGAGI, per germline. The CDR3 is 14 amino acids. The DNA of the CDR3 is TGTGCCAGCAGACCGAACAGGGGGGGCCAGCCCCAGCATTTT. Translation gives CASRPNRGGQPQHF.

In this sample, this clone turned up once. The DNA for the CDR3 is TGTGCCAGCAGACTAGCGGGAGGAACCTTAGATACGCAGTATTTT. This encodes CASRLAGGTLDTQYF. The chain links TRBV19 to TRBJ2-3, with 13 bases fitting TRBD2. Germline V gene data show CDR1 as LNHDA and CDR2 as SQIVND (reference sequence). The CDR3 totals 15 residues. V lost 9 bases and J lost 5; bases outside the gene matches: 8.

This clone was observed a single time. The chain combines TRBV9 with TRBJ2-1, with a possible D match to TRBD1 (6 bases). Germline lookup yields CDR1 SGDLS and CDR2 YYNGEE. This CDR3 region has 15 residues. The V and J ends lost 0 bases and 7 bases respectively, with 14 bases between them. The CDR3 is CASSVGGQSRNEQFF. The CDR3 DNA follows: TGTGCCAGCAGCGTAGGGGGGCAGAGTAGGAATGAGCAGTTCTTC.

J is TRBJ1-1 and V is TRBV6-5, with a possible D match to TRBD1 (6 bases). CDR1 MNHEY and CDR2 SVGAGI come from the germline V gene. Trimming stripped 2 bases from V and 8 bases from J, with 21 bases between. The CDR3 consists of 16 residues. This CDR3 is CASSYPPRGALSEAFF. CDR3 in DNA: TGTGCCAGCAGTTACCCCCCCCGGGGGGCGTTGTCAGAAGCTTTCTTT.

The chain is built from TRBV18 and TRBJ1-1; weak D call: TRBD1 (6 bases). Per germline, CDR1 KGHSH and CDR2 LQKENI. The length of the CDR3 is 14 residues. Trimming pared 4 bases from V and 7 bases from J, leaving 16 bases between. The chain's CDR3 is CASSRNRDSGEAFF. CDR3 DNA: TGTGCCAGCTCACGAAACAGGGATTCGGGTGAAGCTTTCTTT.

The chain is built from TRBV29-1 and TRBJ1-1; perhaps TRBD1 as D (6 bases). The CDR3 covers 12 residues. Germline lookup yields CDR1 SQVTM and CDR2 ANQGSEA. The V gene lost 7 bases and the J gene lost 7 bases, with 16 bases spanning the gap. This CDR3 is CSAPRKGDEAFF. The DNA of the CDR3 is TGCAGCGCTCCACGCAAGGGGGATGAAGCTTTCTTT.

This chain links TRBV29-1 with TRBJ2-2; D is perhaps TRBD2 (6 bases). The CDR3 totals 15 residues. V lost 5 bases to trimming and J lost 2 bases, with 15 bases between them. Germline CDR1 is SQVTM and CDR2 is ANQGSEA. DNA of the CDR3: TGCAGCGTTATGACCCCGGGACTCAACACCGGGGAGCTGTTTTTT. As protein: CSVMTPGLNTGELFF.

The CDR3 DNA sequence: TGTGCCAGCAGCTTAGGGGTTAGCGGAGGGAGCACAGATACGCAGTATTTT. Amino acid sequence: CASSLGVSGGSTDTQYF. The genes are TRBV11-3 and TRBJ2-3; tentative D call: TRBD2 (6 bases). The germline V and J ends were trimmed by 1 base and 0 bases, with 14 bases remaining between them. Germline-derived CDR1 and CDR2 are SGHNT and YENEEA. The CDR3 has 17 amino acids.

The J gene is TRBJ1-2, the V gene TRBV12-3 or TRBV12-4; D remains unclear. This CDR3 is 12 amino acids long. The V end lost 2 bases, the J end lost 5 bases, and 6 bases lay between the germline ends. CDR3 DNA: TGTGCCAGCAGTTTAATCGGGTATGGCTACACCTTC. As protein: CASSLIGYGYTF.

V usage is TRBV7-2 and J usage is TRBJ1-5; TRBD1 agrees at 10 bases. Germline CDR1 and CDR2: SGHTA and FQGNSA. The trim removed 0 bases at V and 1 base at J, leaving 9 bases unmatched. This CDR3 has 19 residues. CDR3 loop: CASSLAGQGRVRSNQPQHF. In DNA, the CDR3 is TGTGCCAGCAGCTTAGCGGGACAGGGGAGGGTAAGGAGCAATCAGCCCCAGCATTTT.

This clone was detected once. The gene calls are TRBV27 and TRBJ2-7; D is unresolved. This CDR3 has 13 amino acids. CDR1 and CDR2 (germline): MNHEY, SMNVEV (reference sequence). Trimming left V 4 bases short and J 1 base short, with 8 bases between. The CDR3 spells CASSYLSSYEQYF. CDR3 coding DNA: TGTGCCAGCAGTTATTTGAGTTCCTACGAGCAGTACTTC.

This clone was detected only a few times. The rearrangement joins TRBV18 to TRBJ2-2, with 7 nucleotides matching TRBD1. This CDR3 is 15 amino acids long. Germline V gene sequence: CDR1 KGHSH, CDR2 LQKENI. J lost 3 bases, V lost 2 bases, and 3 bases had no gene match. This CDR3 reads CASSPGTAYTGELFF. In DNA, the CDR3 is TGTGCCAGCTCACCAGGGACAGCGTACACCGGGGAGCTGTTTTTT.

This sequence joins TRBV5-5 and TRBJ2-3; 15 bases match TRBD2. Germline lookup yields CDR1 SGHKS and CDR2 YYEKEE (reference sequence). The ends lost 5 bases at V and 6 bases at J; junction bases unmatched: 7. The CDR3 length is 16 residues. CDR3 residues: CASSTGLAGGPDTQYF. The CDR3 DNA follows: TGTGCCAGCAGTACGGGACTAGCGGGAGGCCCGGATACGCAGTATTTT.

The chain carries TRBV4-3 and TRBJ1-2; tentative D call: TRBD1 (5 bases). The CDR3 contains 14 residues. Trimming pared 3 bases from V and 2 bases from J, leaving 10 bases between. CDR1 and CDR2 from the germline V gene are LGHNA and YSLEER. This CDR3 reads CASSHLTANYGYTF. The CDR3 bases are TGCGCCAGCAGCCACCTGACAGCGAACTATGGCTACACCTTC.

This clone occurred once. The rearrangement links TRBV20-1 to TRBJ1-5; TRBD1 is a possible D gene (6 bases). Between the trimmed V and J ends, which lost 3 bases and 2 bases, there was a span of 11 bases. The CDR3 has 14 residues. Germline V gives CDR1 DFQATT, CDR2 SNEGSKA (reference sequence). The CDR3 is CSASPTGGNQPQHF. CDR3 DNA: TGCAGTGCTAGTCCGACAGGCGGCAATCAGCCCCAGCATTTT.

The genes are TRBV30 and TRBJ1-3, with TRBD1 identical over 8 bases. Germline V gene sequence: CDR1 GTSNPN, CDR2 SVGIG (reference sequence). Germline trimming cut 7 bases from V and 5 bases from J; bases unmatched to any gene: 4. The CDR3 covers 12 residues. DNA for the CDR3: TGTGCCTCCGGACAGGGACGAAACACCATATATTTT. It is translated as CASGQGRNTIYF.

CDR3 bases: TGTGCCAGTTCACAGGGCACTGGAAACACCATATATTTT. This codes for CASSQGTGNTIYF. The V gene is TRBV27, the J gene TRBJ1-3; a weak D match, TRBD1 (6 bases). Germline V gives CDR1 MNHEY, CDR2 SMNVEV (reference sequence). The ends were cut back, 9 bases at V and 2 bases at J, with 11 bases in the middle. The CDR3 consists of 13 residues.